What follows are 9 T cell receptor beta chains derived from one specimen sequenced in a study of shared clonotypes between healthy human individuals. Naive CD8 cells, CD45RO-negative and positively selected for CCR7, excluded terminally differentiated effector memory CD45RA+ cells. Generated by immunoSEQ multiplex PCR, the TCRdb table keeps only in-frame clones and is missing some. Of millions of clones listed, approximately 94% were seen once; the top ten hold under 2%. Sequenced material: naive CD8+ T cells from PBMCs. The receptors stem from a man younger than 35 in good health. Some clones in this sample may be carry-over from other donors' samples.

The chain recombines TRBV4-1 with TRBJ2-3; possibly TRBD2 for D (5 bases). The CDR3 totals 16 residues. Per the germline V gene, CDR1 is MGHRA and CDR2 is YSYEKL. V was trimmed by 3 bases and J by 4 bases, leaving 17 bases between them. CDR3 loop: CASSQTGSLRADTQYF. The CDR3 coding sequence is TGCGCCAGCAGCCAGACCGGCTCACTGAGGGCAGATACGCAGTATTTT.

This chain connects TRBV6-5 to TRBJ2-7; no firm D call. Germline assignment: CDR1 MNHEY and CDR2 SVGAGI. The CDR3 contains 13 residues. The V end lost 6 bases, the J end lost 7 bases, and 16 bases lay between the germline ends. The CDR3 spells CASSPGRVGEQYF. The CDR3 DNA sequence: TGTGCCAGCAGCCCCGGAAGAGTTGGGGAGCAGTACTTC.

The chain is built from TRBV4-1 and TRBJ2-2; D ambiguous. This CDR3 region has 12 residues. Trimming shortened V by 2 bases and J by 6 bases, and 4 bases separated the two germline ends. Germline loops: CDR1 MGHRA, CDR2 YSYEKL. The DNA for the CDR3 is TGCGCCAGCAGCCAACTCTCCGGGGAGCTGTTTTTT. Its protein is CASSQLSGELFF.

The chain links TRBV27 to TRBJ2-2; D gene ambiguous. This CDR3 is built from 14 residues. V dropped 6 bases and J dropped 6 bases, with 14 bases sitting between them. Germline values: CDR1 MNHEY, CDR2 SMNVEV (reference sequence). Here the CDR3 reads CASSPLQWAGELFF. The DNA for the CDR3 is TGTGCCAGCAGCCCTCTCCAGTGGGCCGGGGAGCTGTTTTTT.

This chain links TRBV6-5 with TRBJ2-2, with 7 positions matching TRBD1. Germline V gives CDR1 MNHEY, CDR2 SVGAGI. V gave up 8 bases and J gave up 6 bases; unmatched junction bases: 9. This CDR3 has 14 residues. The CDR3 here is CASEQFQGAGELFF. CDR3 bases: TGTGCCAGCGAACAATTTCAGGGGGCCGGGGAGCTGTTTTTT.

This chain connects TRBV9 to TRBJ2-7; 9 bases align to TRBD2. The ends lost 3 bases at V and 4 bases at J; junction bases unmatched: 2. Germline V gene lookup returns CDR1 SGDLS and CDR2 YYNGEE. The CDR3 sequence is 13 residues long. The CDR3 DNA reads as TGTGCCAGCAGCGGAAGCGGGAGGTACGAGCAGTACTTC. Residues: CASSGSGRYEQYF. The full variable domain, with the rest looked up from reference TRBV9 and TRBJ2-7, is DSGVTQTPKHLITATGQRVTLRCSPRSGDLSVYWYQQSLDQGLQFLIQYYNGEERAKGNILERFSAQQFPDLHSELNLSSLELGDSALYFCASSGSGRYEQYFGPGTRLTVT.

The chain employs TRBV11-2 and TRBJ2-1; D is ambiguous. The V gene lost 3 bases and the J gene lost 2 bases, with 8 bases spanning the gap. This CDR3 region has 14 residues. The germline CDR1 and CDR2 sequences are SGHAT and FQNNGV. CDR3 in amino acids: CASSFASPYNEQFF. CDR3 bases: TGTGCCAGCAGCTTTGCATCCCCCTACAATGAGCAGTTCTTC.

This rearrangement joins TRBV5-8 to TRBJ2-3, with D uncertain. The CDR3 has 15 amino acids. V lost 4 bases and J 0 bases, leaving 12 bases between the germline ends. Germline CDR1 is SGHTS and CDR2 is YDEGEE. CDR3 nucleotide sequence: TGTGCCAGCAGCCCGAATGGGGTTAGCACAGATACGCAGTATTTT. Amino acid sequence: CASSPNGVSTDTQYF. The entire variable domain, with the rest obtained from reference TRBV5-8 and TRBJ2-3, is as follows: EAGVTQSPTHLIKTRGQQATLRCSPISGHTSVYWYQQALGLGLQFLLWYDEGEERNRGNFPPRFSGRQFPNYSSELNVNALELEDSALYLCASSPNGVSTDTQYFGPGTRLTVL.

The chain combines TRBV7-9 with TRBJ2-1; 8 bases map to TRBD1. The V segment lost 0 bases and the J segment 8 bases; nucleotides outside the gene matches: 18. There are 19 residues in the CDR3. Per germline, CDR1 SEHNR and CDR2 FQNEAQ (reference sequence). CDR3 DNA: TGTGCCAGCAGCTTAGCCCGAGGATGGGGTAGACAGGGGATGGATGAGCAGTTCTTC. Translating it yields CASSLARGWGRQGMDEQFF.